This TCR beta chain was sequenced for a study of blood T cells in healthy people across ages (dated by TCRdb to the mid-2010s). Context from the whole study: In model experiments, roughly one uniquely barcoded TCR beta cDNA molecule per two T cells was captured by template switching. Using the same blood draw, the study looked at two additional independent replicas of 1 million unique cDNA reads for two donors, one aged 18 to 30 and the other aged 80 or older. To avoid experimental bias, donors of different ages were spread randomly across the sequencing lanes. Using deep sequencing normalized with unique cDNA molecular identifiers, the study measured how TCR beta repertoire diversity changes with age. Donors were grouped into four age groups: young (average roughly 15 years), middle-aged (about 40), aged (around 56) and long-lived (82).

From the germline V gene, CDR1 is SQVTM and CDR2 is ANQGSEA. Trimming takes 5 bases from V and 9 bases from J, and the germline ends sit 17 bases apart. Including the terminal cysteine and phenylalanine, the CDR3 comprises 13 residues. Of the read, only the CDR3 DNA is kept; its 39 bases are in frame from base 1. Library construction relied on 5' RACE. Data came from an Illumina HiSeq 2500. A second PCR of about 6 to 12 cycles was run with a J-beta primer mix and a sample-barcoded 5' primer. A template-switch 5' adaptor carrying 12 random nucleotides introduced a unique molecular identifier onto each TCR beta cDNA molecule. Each sample yielded at least 3 million CDR3-containing paired-end reads. First-strand cDNA synthesis was performed from all RNA using the Mint cDNA synthesis kit, with priming by a TRBC-specific oligonucleotide. Following uracil-DNA glycosylase treatment, all cDNA underwent a first 18-cycle PCR with the universal primers M1SS and BC2_uni_R. The paper's data handling went like this. Each sample was normalized by randomly selecting 1 million high-quality reads, each carrying a distinct molecular identifier. Instead of being binned into consensus sequences, reads that shared molecular identifiers were thrown out. CDR3 identification, clonotype clustering and error correction used MiTCR with a Q25 quality threshold and the strictest error-elimination algorithm. A nonparametric unseen species model with Euler transformation was used to estimate a lower bound on total TCR beta diversity. TCRdb reran the public reads through fastp at Q25 and MiXCR, keeping productive beta chains. Here each entry gathers all rows of one CDR3 protein and keeps the most common genes and DNA. TCRdb, rather than the study authors, made the V and J calls. The sample data list about 2 million distinct CDR3 sequences, and just under 50% of these were observed just once. Jointly, the top ten make up roughly 2% of the sample.

Beyond this particular receptor, the publication reports: The CMV infection status of donors was not known, potentially confounding age-related changes in expanded clonotypes. Bulk unsorted PBMC profiling prevented conclusive comparison of naive and antigen-experienced compartments. The long-lived group showed more naive CD4+ T cells, fewer expanded clones and increased TCR diversity than the aged group, suggesting age selection. Estimates of total diversity based on one million sequenced T cells were considered lower bounds and underestimates. Observed TCR beta diversity per million T cells fell roughly linearly with age, and a significant reduction was already apparent by age about 36. A strong correlation was found between observed TCR beta diversity and the percentage of naive T cells measured by flow cytometry.

This clonotype was observed a few times. The specificity of this receptor is unknown. It has no much larger one-base neighbor in the sample; base qualities were not kept. The donors were some 39 Caucasian individuals from Russia, aged roughly 6 to 100 years, who were systemically healthy. Around 10 milliliters of peripheral blood were drawn from each donor into EDTA-treated Vacutainer tubes. PBMCs were isolated by Ficoll-Paque density-gradient centrifugation, with at least 6.5 million obtained per sample. Trizol reagent was used to extract total RNA from the PBMCs, yielding at least 5 micrograms per sample. For every donor, flow cytometry on a PBMC aliquot measured the percentage of naive CD45RAhigh/CD27high T cells.

This receptor was identified in a woman aged 35 to 49 in good health. The sequence links TRBV29-1 to TRBJ2-1, with the D call perhaps TRBD1 or TRBD2, as 5 bases match in each case. The sequencing sample was made of blood. The CDR3 sequence is CSVFRDGGGEQFF. The DNA is TGCAGCGTTTTTAGGGACGGTGGTGGTGAGCAGTTCTTC.